Included here is one T cell receptor (beta chain) sequence, with context. The entry originates in a study of blood T cell repertoires in COVID-19. About the research overall: The study drew acute and convalescent COVID-19 samples from the United States, Italy and Spain. T cells, B-cell-depleted T cells, or PBMCs provided the cDNA or gDNA that served as material.

The authors' processing: Researchers report that nucleated cell counts were estimated from reference gene primer amplification. Data came from immunoSEQ multiplex PCR; TCRdb stores just in-frame clones and leaves some out. From that table come the V and J calls and clone size; the DNA was used to work out D and trimming. This table holds about 99,000 clones, roughly four fifths found once. The germline V gene encodes CDR1 LNHDA and CDR2 SQIVND (reference sequence). The CDR3 loop spans 14 amino acids. Germline trimming cut 3 bases from V and 4 bases from J; bases unmatched to any gene: 3. Sequenced: peripheral blood. This sequence originates from a man between 60 and 75 years old with acute or convalescent COVID-19. The chain carries TRBV19 and TRBJ2-3, with 8 bases fitting TRBD1. For the CDR3, the DNA is TGTGCCAGTAGTATCGAGGACAGGGCAGATACGCAGTATTTT. This encodes CASSIEDRADTQYF.